This T cell receptor beta chain was obtained from a study of blood T cell repertoires in COVID-19 (TCRdb year 2020). About the study as a whole: Collaborator samples came from the United States, Italy and Spain and covered acute and convalescent phases of COVID-19. Samples came from the ongoing ImmuneRACE study (first 160 participants) plus 1,254 subjects from 6 global collaborators. A de-identified subject ID, COVID-19 status, age in years and sex were almost always included in the sample metadata. Deeply sampled blood TCRbeta repertoires from subjects exposed to, actively infected with, or recovered from COVID-19 were included in the dataset. The repertoires were released in a freely available public database intended as a resource for research on the immune response to SARS-CoV-2. The prospective study material was composed of cDNA or gDNA derived from T cells, B-cell-depleted T cells, or PBMCs. Where available, HLA class I and class II types were obtained from metadata supplied by the sample provider rather than from assay-based typing. Overall study results and their limits: How much clinical and demographic metadata was included differed by source and by participant, and the metadata was provided uncurated.

Whole blood was collected in K2EDTA tubes by collaborating institutions according to the institutions' own protocols. Collaborator samples were shipped for TCRbeta analysis as frozen whole blood, isolated PBMCs, or DNA extracted from either sample type. A remark on this clone: Its recognized antigen is unknown. Base qualities are not provided; no much larger clone lies one nucleotide away.

The CDR3 spans 14 residues, from the cysteine through the phenylalanine. Only the CDR3 portion is preserved as DNA: 42 bases, with reading frame beginning at the first base. Germline trimming: 4 bases from V, 6 bases from J; junction bases outside gene matches: 3. From a lookup of the germline V gene, CDR1 and CDR2 are MGHRA and YSYEKL. The immunoSEQ Assay, a bias-controlled multiplex PCR, was used to amplify TCRbeta CDR3 regions from genomic DNA. Turning to the authors' computational methods: Within the assay, amplification of reference gene primers was used to estimate how many nucleated cells each sample contained. To quantify the absolute abundance of each unique TCRbeta CDR3 rearrangement, sequence reads were collapsed and filtered. For each sample, productive Simpson clonality was calculated as the square root of Simpson's diversity index over productive rearrangements. As stored in TCRdb, this immuneACCESS dataset retains in-frame rearrangements with V and J assigned. A fraction of the clones does not appear; measured against another copy, unresolved V genes explain less than half of the discrepancy, and the remainder lacks a known reason. Clone size and the V and J calls come from that table; the DNA yielded D and trimming. For this sample there are about 210,000 clones; about 92% appear just once. The top ten clonotypes cover 1% to 1.5% of the sample.

Sequencing was carried out using peripheral blood. In this chain, TRBV4-1 is recombined with TRBJ1-2, with TRBD1 identical over 12 junction bases. The clonotype originates from a young man with acute or convalescent COVID-19. The CDR3 amino acid sequence is: CASSPGTGGHGYTF. The DNA sequence reads TGCGCCAGCAGCCCCGGGACAGGGGGCCATGGCTACACCTTC.